These 18 T cell receptor beta chains share one sample of origin, sequenced in a study of regulatory T cells in long-lasting Graves disease. Time point noted: newly diagnosed GD, antithyroid drugs for less than 3 months. TCR sequences were obtained from RNA taken from PBMCs. Arm-PCR with iRepertoire HTBI primers amplified the CDR3 regions for these TCR beta libraries. TCRdb used MiXCR to reprocess the multiplex PCR reads, holding one entry per CDR3 protein. Among about 330,000 distinct CDR3 sequences listed, around 15% were seen once. The sample also formed part of further work on T cells in Graves' hyperthyroidism and ophthalmopathy.

The sample in question was peripheral blood mononuclear cells (PBMCs), obtained at new diagnosis, from a patient treated with antithyroid drugs. The receptors originated from a young woman with Graves disease.

This clonotype was observed at least ten times. The CDR3 coding sequence is TGTGCCAGCAGTACCTTAGACCGGGACAAGATCTACAATGAGCAGTTCTTC. Translation gives CASSTLDRDKIYNEQFF. V gene TRBV2 combines with J gene TRBJ2-1, with TRBD1 as a possible D gene (6 bases). Germline V gives CDR1 SNHLY, CDR2 FYNNEI. The V end was cut by 5 bases, the J end by 3 bases, with 20 bases between. This CDR3 has 17 residues.

This clonotype has ten or more counts. This chain connects TRBV12-3 or TRBV12-4 to TRBJ2-3; TRBD2 matches 9 bases. J lost 0 bases, V lost 5 bases, and 6 bases had no gene match. This CDR3 is 16 amino acids long. In DNA form, the CDR3 reads TGTGCCAGCAGTCGGAGCGGGGGGCCGAGCACAGATACGCAGTATTTT. Its translation: CASSRSGGPSTDTQYF.

The sample holds a few counts of this clonotype. Possible read error: a much larger clone is one base away. J is TRBJ2-7 and V is TRBV11-1, with 8 bases fitting TRBD1. The CDR3 has 16 amino acids. Germline CDR1 reads SGHAT; CDR2 reads FQDESV (reference sequence). V gave up 3 bases and J gave up 6 bases; unmatched junction bases: 13. In DNA, the CDR3 is TGTGCCAGCAGCTTCTTACCCGGGACAGGCTTCTTCGAGCAGTACTTC. This codes for CASSFLPGTGFFEQYF.

The chain recombines TRBV7-3 with TRBJ2-2; 9 bases are shared with TRBD1. Trimming took 5 bases from V and 4 from J; bases not matched to a gene: 5. The CDR3 contains 15 residues. Germline V CDR1 and CDR2: SGHTA, FQGTGA. CDR3 nucleotides: TGTGCCAGCAGCCAGACAGGGGGGGGCACCGGGGAGCTGTTTTTT. It translates to CASSQTGGGTGELFF.

This clonotype was seen only a few times. This chain joins TRBV2 and TRBJ1-1; 8 positions agree with TRBD1. This CDR3 contains 17 residues. The J segment lost 4 bases and the V segment lost 6 bases, leaving 16 bases of the junction unmatched. CDR1 and CDR2 (germline): SNHLY, FYNNEI. The CDR3 DNA sequence: TGTGCCAGCAGCCCCGTCCGGACAGGGAGTAAATTCACTGAAGCTTTCTTT. Its protein product is CASSPVRTGSKFTEAFF. The variable domain in full, completed from reference TRBV2 and TRBJ1-1, reads EPEVTQTPSHQVTQMGQEVILRCVPISNHLYFYWYRQILGQKVEFLVSFYNNEISEKSEIFDDQFSVERPDGSNFTLKIRSTKLEDSAMYFCASSPVRTGSKFTEAFFGQGTRLTVV.

The V call is TRBV3-1, the J call TRBJ2-7; tentatively, D is TRBD2 (6 bases). Germline V lookup: CDR1 LGHDT, CDR2 YNNKEL (reference sequence). The V gene lost 4 bases and the J gene lost 7 bases, with 20 bases spanning the gap. The CDR3 has 15 residues. Here the CDR3 DNA reads TGTGCCAGCAGCCCCGAGGTCGGGAGTGTGAGAGAGCAGTACTTC. Translation gives CASSPEVGSVREQYF.

This clonotype came up a few times. The junction departs from the called germline gene at one end, perhaps through a read error. J is TRBJ2-3 and V is TRBV3-1; 10 bases are a match to TRBD2. The CDR3 covers 18 residues. Germline V gene lookup returns CDR1 LGHDT and CDR2 YNNKEL (reference sequence). CDR3: CASSLHNLLAGAGGEQSF. For the CDR3, the DNA is TGTGCCAGCAGCCTACACAACCTGCTAGCGGGGGCTGGCGGTGAGCAGTCCTTC.

This clonotype came up many times. The V gene is TRBV20-1, the J gene TRBJ2-1, with TRBD2 matching 9 bases. The CDR3 is 14 residues long. The germline gives CDR1 DFQATT, CDR2 SNEGSKA (reference sequence). With V trimmed by 5 bases and J by 2 bases, 4 bases remained unmatched. DNA of the CDR3: TGCAGTGCTGCTAGCGGGGCTACCTACAATGAGCAGTTCTTC. It encodes CSAASGATYNEQFF.

This clonotype came up a few times. The CDR3 protein is CASSETKGIGYTF. DNA of the CDR3: TGTGCCAGCAGTGAAACGAAAGGGATAGGCTACACCTTC. This chain uses TRBV6-1 with TRBJ1-2; D is unclear. V lost 2 bases and J lost 8, with 12 bases in between. Germline V gene lookup returns CDR1 MNHNS and CDR2 SASEGT. CDR3 size: 13 residues.

This clonotype was observed at least ten times. The chain joins TRBV20-1 to TRBJ2-1; 11 bases map to TRBD2. Germline CDR1 and CDR2: DFQATT and SNEGSKA (reference sequence). The CDR3 has 16 amino acids. V was pared by 0 bases and J by 3 bases, with 4 bases of the junction left unmatched. CDR3 in DNA: TGCAGTGCTAGAGAGCCCGGGACTAGCGGCTACAATGAGCAGTTCTTC. Encoded protein: CSAREPGTSGYNEQFF.

This clonotype was detected ten times or more. CDR3 nucleotides: TGTGCCTGGAGTGACAGGAGAAACACTGAAGCTTTCTTT. It encodes CAWSDRRNTEAFF. The chain recombines TRBV30 with TRBJ1-1; tentative D call: TRBD1 (5 bases). Per the germline V gene, CDR1 is GTSNPN and CDR2 is SVGIG (reference sequence). This CDR3 has 13 residues. The V end lost 1 base, the J end lost 2 bases, and 8 bases lay between the germline ends.

This clonotype was detected many times. The chain recombines TRBV7-9 with TRBJ2-2; 9 bases map to TRBD2. The germline V gene has CDR1 SEHNR and CDR2 FQNEAQ (reference sequence). Trimming cost V 5 bases and J 6 bases; bases outside gene matches: 10. This CDR3 comprises 16 residues. DNA of the CDR3: TGTGCCAGCAGCAAATACGGGACTAGCAAGCCCGGGGAGCTGTTTTTT. It yields the protein CASSKYGTSKPGELFF.

In its sample, this clonotype was seen many times. The V and J genes are TRBV5-4 and TRBJ2-7; D tentatively fits TRBD1 or TRBD2 (6 bases each). The CDR3 length is 16 residues. Per germline, CDR1 SGHNT and CDR2 YYREEE (reference sequence). Trimming removed 0 bases at V and 1 base at J, with 14 bases between. The CDR3 sequence is CASSLDLTGASYEQYF. The CDR3 region has the DNA TGTGCCAGCAGCTTGGATCTTACGGGGGCGTCCTACGAGCAGTACTTC.

This clonotype showed up many times. This CDR3 is CASSPPVWDRGRATEAFF. The CDR3 coding sequence is TGTGCCAGCAGTCCCCCGGTCTGGGACAGGGGGCGAGCCACTGAAGCTTTCTTT. The chain is built from TRBV6-1 and TRBJ1-1; 12 positions match TRBD1. The junction had 14 bases not matched to a gene; V was cut back by 5 bases and J by 4 bases. Germline CDR1 and CDR2: MNHNS and SASEGT. The CDR3 runs 18 residues.

This clonotype was counted at least ten times. V is TRBV13 and J is TRBJ2-1, with D hard to call. V was shortened by 4 bases and J by 1 base, with 14 bases between the two germline ends. Germline V gene sequence: CDR1 PRHDT, CDR2 FYEKMQ (reference sequence). There are 16 residues in the CDR3. CDR3 loop: CASSSQGQVSYNEQFF. The CDR3 DNA reads TGTGCCAGCAGCTCCCAAGGGCAAGTTTCCTACAATGAGCAGTTCTTC.

Many counts were recorded for this clonotype. A junction end diverges from the germline sequence, so it may reflect a read error. The V call is TRBV5-1, the J call TRBJ1-2; 9 nucleotides agree with TRBD1. CDR3 size: 13 residues. Germline CDR1 is SGHRS and CDR2 is YFSETQ. CDR3 in amino acids: CASSGGQGYGYTF. For the CDR3, the DNA is TGTGCCAGCAGTGGGGGACAGGGCTATGGCTACACCTTC.

This clonotype was counted ten times or more. The CDR3 sequence: CASSGGEQYF. The CDR3 DNA is TGTGCCAGCAGTGGGGGCGAGCAGTACTTC. The chain couples TRBV2 to TRBJ2-7; D gene uncertain. Germline V gene data show CDR1 as SNHLY and CDR2 as FYNNEI. This CDR3 has 10 residues. V lost 4 bases and J lost 6, with 4 bases in between.

The chain couples TRBV27 to TRBJ2-1; no clear D gene. Germline assignment: CDR1 MNHEY and CDR2 SMNVEV (reference sequence). V dropped 4 bases and J dropped 9 bases, with 7 bases sitting between them. CDR3 size: 11 residues. DNA for the CDR3: TGTGCCAGCAGTTCCTCCCTTGAGCAGTTCTTC. It translates to CASSSSLEQFF.